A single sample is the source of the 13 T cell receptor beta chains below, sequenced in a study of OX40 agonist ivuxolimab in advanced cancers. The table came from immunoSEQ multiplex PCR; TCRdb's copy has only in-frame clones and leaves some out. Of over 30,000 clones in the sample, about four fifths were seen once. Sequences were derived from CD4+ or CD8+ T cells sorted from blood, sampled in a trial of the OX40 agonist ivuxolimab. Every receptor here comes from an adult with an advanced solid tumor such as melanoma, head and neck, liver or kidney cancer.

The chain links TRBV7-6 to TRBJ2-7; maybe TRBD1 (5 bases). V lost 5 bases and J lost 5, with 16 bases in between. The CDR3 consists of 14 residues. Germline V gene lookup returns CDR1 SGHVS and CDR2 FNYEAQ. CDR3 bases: TGTGCCAGCAGCACCAGCCCCAGGGCCCACGAGCAGTACTTC. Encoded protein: CASSTSPRAHEQYF.

DNA of the CDR3: TGTGCCAGCAGCCCGGGACCCTATGGCTACACCTTC. Translated: CASSPGPYGYTF. The gene calls are TRBV11-2 and TRBJ1-2, with D possibly TRBD1 on 5 matching bases. The CDR3 loop spans 12 amino acids. The V end was cut by 5 bases, the J end by 4 bases, with 8 bases between. CDR1 is SGHAT, CDR2 FQNNGV, per germline.

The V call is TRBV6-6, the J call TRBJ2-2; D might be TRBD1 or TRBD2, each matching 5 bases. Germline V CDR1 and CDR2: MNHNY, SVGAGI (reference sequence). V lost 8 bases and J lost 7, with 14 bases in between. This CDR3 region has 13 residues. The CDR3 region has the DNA TGTGCCAGCCGGTGGGGGAGTAGCGGGGAGCTGTTTTTT. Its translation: CASRWGSSGELFF.

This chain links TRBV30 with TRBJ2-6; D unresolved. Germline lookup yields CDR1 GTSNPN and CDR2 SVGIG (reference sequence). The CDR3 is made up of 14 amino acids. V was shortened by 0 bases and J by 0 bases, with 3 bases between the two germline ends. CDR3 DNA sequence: TGTGCCTGGAGTGTCCTCTCTGGGGCCAACGTCCTGACTTTC. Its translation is CAWSVLSGANVLTF.

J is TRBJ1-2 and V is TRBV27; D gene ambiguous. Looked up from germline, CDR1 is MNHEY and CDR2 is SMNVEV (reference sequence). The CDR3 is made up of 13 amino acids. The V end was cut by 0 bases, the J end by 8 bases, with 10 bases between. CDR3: CASSLSSGGGYTF. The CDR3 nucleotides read TGTGCCAGCAGTTTATCGTCGGGAGGAGGCTACACCTTC.

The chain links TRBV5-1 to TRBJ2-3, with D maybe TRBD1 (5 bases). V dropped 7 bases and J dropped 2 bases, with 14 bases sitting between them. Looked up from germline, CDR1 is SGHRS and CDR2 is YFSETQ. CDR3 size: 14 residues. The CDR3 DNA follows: TGCGCCAGCCAGTTCAGGGCTCACACAGATACGCAGTATTTT. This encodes CASQFRAHTDTQYF.

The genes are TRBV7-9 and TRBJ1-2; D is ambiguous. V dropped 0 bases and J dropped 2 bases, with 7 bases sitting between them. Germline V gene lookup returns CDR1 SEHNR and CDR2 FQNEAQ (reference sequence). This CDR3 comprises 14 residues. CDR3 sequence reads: CASSLAQANYGYTF. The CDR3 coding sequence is TGTGCCAGCAGCTTAGCTCAGGCCAACTATGGCTACACCTTC.

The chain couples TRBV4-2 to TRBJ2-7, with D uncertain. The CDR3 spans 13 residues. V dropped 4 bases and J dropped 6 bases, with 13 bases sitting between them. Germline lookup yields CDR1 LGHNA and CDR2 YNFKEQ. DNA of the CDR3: TGTGCCAGCAGCCCCCCCTTGGTCGGCGAGCAGTACTTC. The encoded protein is CASSPPLVGEQYF.

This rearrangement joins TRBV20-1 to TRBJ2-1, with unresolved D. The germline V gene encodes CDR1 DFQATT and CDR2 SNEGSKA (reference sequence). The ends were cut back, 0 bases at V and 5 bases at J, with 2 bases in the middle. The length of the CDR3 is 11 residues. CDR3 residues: CSAREDNEQFF. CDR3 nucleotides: TGCAGTGCTAGAGAAGACAATGAGCAGTTCTTC.

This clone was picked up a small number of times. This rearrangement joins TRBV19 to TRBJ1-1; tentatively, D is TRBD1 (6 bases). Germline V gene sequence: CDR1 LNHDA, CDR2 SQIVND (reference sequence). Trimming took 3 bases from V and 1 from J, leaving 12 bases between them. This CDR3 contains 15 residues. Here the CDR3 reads CASSIPGARNTEAFF. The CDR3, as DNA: TGTGCCAGTAGTATCCCAGGGGCGCGGAACACTGAAGCTTTCTTT.

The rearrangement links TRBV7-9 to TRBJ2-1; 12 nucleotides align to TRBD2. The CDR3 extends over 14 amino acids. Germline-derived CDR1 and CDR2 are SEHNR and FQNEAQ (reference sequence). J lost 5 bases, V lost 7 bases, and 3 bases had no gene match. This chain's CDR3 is CASKGLAGHNEQFF. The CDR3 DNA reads TGTGCCAGCAAAGGACTAGCGGGGCACAATGAGCAGTTCTTC.

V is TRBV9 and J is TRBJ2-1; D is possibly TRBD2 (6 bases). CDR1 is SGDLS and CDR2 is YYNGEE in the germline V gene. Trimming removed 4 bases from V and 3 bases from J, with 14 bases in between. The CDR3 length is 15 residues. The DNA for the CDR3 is TGTGCCAGCAGCTCAGGACTACAGGTCTACAATGAGCAGTTCTTC. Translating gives CASSSGLQVYNEQFF.

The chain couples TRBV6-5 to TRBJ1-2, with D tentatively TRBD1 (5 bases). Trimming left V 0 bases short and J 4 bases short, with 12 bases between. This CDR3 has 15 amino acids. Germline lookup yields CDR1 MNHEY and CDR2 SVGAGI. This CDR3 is CASSYSSWGSYGYTF. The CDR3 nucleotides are TGTGCCAGCAGTTACTCCTCTTGGGGGTCCTATGGCTACACCTTC.